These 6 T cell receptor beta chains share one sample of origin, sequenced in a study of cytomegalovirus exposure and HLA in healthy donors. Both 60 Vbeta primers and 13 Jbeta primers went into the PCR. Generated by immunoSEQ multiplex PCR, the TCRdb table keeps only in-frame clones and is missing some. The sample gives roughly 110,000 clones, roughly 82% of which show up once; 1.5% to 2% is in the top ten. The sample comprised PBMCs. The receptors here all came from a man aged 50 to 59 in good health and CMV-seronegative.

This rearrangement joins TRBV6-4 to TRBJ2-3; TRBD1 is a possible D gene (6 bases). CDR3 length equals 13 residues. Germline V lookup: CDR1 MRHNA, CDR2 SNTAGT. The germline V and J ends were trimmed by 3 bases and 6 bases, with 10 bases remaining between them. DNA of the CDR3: TGTGCCAGCAGTGAACAGGGCCGGGATACGCAGTATTTT. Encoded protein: CASSEQGRDTQYF.

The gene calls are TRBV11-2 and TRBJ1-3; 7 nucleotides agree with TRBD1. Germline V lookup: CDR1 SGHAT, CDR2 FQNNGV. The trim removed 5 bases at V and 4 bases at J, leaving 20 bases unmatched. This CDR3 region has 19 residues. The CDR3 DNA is TGTGCCAGCAGCCCCAAGGGGGTAGACAGGGTAAGTGCCGGAAACACCATATATTTT. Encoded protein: CASSPKGVDRVSAGNTIYF.

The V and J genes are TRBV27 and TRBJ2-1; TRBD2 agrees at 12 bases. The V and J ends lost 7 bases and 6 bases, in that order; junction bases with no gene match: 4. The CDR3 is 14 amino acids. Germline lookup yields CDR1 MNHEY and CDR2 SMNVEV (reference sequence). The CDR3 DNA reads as TGTGCCAGCATTCTGACTAGCGGGGGCAATGAGCAGTTCTTC. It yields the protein CASILTSGGNEQFF.

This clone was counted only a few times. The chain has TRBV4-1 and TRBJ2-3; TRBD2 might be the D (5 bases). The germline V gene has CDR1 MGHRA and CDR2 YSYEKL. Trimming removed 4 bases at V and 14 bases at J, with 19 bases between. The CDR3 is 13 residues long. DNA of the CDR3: TGCGCCAGCAGCCCCCTATTGGGAGCCTCCCGGTATTTT. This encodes CASSPLLGASRYF.

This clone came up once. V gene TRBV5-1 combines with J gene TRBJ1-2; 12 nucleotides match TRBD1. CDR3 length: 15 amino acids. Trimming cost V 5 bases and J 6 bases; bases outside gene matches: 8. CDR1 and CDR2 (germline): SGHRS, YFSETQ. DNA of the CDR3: TGCGCCAGCAGGGGACAGGGGGCCGGTGCGGATGGCTACACCTTC. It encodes CASRGQGAGADGYTF.

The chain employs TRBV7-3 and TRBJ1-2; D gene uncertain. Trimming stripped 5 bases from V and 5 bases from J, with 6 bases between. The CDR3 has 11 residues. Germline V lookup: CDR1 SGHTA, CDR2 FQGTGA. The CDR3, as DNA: TGTGCCAGCAGCGGCGGGTATGGCTACACCTTC. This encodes CASSGGYGYTF.